The 14 T cell receptor beta chains listed next were all sequenced from one sample in a study of post-analysis software for immune sequencing data. General observations from the study: There were roughly five TRBV segments more frequent in patients than controls, and TRBV5-6, TRBV5-1 and TRBV20-1 were among them.

Sequencing libraries made from TCR beta cDNA carried unique molecular identifiers. TCRdb passed the PCR reads through MiXCR, listing each CDR3 protein once. The table lists 450,000 to 650,000 distinct CDR3 sequences, around 44% of them singletons. Which antigens these TCRs recognize remains unknown. Specimen: blood. The receptor set was obtained from a girl aged 10 to 17 with multiple sclerosis.

This clonotype was detected once. The V call is TRBV5-6, the J call TRBJ2-1; 9 bases are a match to TRBD2. The J segment lost 6 bases and the V segment lost 2 bases, leaving 21 bases of the junction unmatched. The CDR3 contains 20 residues. Germline loops: CDR1 SGHDT, CDR2 YYEEEE. CDR3 amino acids: CASSFVPWTSARKYCNEQFF. The CDR3 coding sequence is TGTGCCAGCAGCTTTGTTCCCTGGACTAGCGCTAGAAAATACTGCAATGAGCAGTTCTTC.

This clonotype was found a few times. The V call is TRBV5-1, the J call TRBJ2-7, with D perhaps TRBD1 (6 bases). The V end lost 6 bases, the J end lost 3 bases, and 19 bases lay between the germline ends. Germline-derived CDR1 and CDR2 are SGHRS and YFSETQ. This CDR3 comprises 15 residues. The CDR3 spells CASKVRDTGSYEQYF. The CDR3 bases are TGCGCCAGCAAAGTCCGGGACACTGGGAGCTACGAGCAGTACTTC.

This clonotype occurred a few times. CDR3 region: CASSSRQGEGLFF. The CDR3 DNA reads TGTGCCAGCAGCTCCAGACAGGGGGAGGGACTGTTTTTT. This sequence joins TRBV7-9 and TRBJ1-4, with 9 positions matching TRBD1. The CDR3 spans 13 residues. Unmatched junction bases numbered 7, after V lost 4 bases and J lost 13 bases. The germline V gene encodes CDR1 SEHNR and CDR2 FQNEAQ (reference sequence).

The genes are TRBV12-3 or TRBV12-4 and TRBJ1-2, with D possibly matching TRBD1 (5 bases). V was clipped by 4 bases and J by 2 bases, with 8 bases between them. This CDR3 contains 13 residues. The CDR3 coding sequence is TGTGCCAGCAGTTCCTACAGGAACTATGGCTACACCTTC. Translation: CASSSYRNYGYTF.

This clonotype was observed a few times. The chain uses TRBV6-5 and TRBJ2-3, with a tentative D call TRBD2 (6 bases). The CDR3 extends over 15 amino acids. Trimming removed 6 bases at V and 0 bases at J, with 13 bases between. CDR1 and CDR2 from the germline V gene are MNHEY and SVGAGI. CDR3 protein: CASRGTSLSTDTQYF. CDR3 sequence (DNA): TGTGCCAGCAGAGGGACTTCCCTTAGCACAGATACGCAGTATTTT.

This clonotype was counted only a few times. The V and J genes are TRBV13 and TRBJ2-7, with D unclear. The CDR3 sequence is 15 residues long. V lost 0 bases and J 2 bases, leaving 11 bases between the germline ends. The germline V gene encodes CDR1 PRHDT and CDR2 FYEKMQ (reference sequence). CDR3: CASSLGLYRPYEQYF. Here the CDR3 DNA reads TGTGCCAGCAGCTTAGGACTCTATAGACCCTACGAGCAGTACTTC.

This clonotype was counted only a few times. The chain employs TRBV11-2 and TRBJ1-4; D unresolved. This CDR3 has 17 residues. Per germline, CDR1 SGHAT and CDR2 FQNNGV. The ends were cut back, 5 bases at V and 0 bases at J, with 16 bases in the middle. CDR3 sequence: CASSPGEVYATNEKLFF. As DNA, the CDR3 is TGTGCCAGCAGCCCGGGAGAGGTTTACGCAACTAATGAAAAACTGTTTTTT.

The chain joins TRBV20-1 to TRBJ2-3, with 8 bases matching TRBD2. J gave up 0 bases and V 3 bases, and 11 bases lay outside the gene matches. The CDR3 is 17 amino acids. CDR1 is DFQATT and CDR2 is SNEGSKA in the germline V gene (reference sequence). The CDR3 spells CSARWGLEIASTDTQYF. DNA for the CDR3: TGCAGTGCTAGGTGGGGACTAGAGATCGCGAGCACAGATACGCAGTATTTT.

The J gene is TRBJ1-5, the V gene TRBV7-2; D not resolved. Deletions cut 5 bases from V and 3 bases from J, with 5 bases between. The CDR3 is 12 amino acids. Germline values: CDR1 SGHTA, CDR2 FQGNSA. The CDR3 region is CASSIDNQPQHF. For the CDR3, the DNA is TGTGCCAGCAGCATAGACAATCAGCCCCAGCATTTT.

The chain employs TRBV24-1 and TRBJ2-1; possibly TRBD1 or TRBD2 for D (5 bases each). Germline V gene lookup returns CDR1 KGHDR and CDR2 SFDVKD. The CDR3 covers 16 residues. With 3 bases removed from V and 7 bases from J, the gap between germline ends came to 18 bases. The chain's CDR3 is CATSDRTGTAWNEQFF. The CDR3 DNA reads TGTGCCACCAGTGATCGTACCGGGACGGCATGGAATGAGCAGTTCTTC.

This clonotype has only a few counts. The chain combines TRBV5-1 with TRBJ2-5; TRBD1 matches 9 bases. Germline assignment: CDR1 SGHRS and CDR2 YFSETQ. The CDR3 has 16 residues. With V trimmed by 4 bases and J by 5 bases, 12 bases remained unmatched. CDR3 sequence: CASSPSAQTGGETQYF. The CDR3 DNA reads as TGCGCCAGCAGCCCCTCCGCCCAGACAGGGGGGGAGACCCAGTACTTC.

The rearrangement joins TRBV18 to TRBJ2-7; 14 bases agree with TRBD2. V trimming: 6 bases; J trimming: 3 bases; junction bases outside the gene matches: 4. Germline V gene data show CDR1 as KGHSH and CDR2 as LQKENI. The CDR3 has 15 amino acids. As DNA, the CDR3 is TGTGCCAGCTCTTCGGGACTAGCGGGGGACTACGAGCAGTACTTC. It yields the protein CASSSGLAGDYEQYF.

The gene calls are TRBV20-1 and TRBJ1-1, with D possibly being TRBD1 (6 bases). CDR1 is DFQATT, CDR2 SNEGSKA, per germline (reference sequence). This CDR3 has 13 residues. Trimming stripped 4 bases from V and 5 bases from J, with 14 bases between. CDR3 loop: CSATTGTGTEAFF. In DNA, the CDR3 is TGCAGTGCTACTACAGGGACCGGGACTGAAGCTTTCTTT.

On this clonotype itself: Being one base from a much bigger clone, this may be a read error. In DNA, the CDR3 is TGTGCCAGCAGTTTAAACAGGGTGGAGACCCAGTACTTC. Translating it yields CASSLNRVETQYF. This rearrangement joins TRBV12-3 or TRBV12-4 to TRBJ2-7; D might be TRBD1 (6 bases). The J call could be wrong; TRBJ2-5 is a better fit for the DNA end. The CDR3 is 13 amino acids.